The 6 T cell receptor beta chains reported below all come from one sample, sequenced in a study of T cells after yellow fever vaccination. TCRdb re-analysed the 5' RACE reads in MiXCR, keeping a single row per CDR3 protein. The data contain 100,000 to 150,000 distinct CDR3 sequences, roughly 15% of them singletons. The source was CD8+ T cells sorted from PBMCs, collected 5 days after the yellow fever booster vaccination. The receptors were gathered from a man aged 18 to 30 who received the YFV17D yellow fever vaccine.

This clonotype was seen only a few times. The chain couples TRBV6-1 to TRBJ1-4; perhaps TRBD1 as D (5 bases). Deletions cut 5 bases from V and 5 bases from J, with 12 bases between. Germline V gene data show CDR1 as MNHNS and CDR2 as SASEGT. The CDR3 sequence is 14 residues long. The CDR3 reads CASSRDGRNEKLFF. The CDR3 DNA follows: TGTGCCAGCAGTCGGGACGGCAGAAATGAAAAACTGTTTTTT.

V gene TRBV29-1 combines with J gene TRBJ2-2; 7 positions match TRBD1. This CDR3 is 18 amino acids long. V trimming: 2 bases; J trimming: 2 bases; junction bases outside the gene matches: 14. Per the germline V gene, CDR1 is SQVTM and CDR2 is ANQGSEA. For the CDR3, the DNA is TGCAGCGTTGAAACGAGCGACCGGGACAGCCTTAACACCGGGGAGCTGTTTTTT. Residues: CSVETSDRDSLNTGELFF.

At least ten counts were recorded for this clonotype. The chain combines TRBV12-3 or TRBV12-4 with TRBJ2-1; TRBD1 matches 9 bases. The CDR3 length is 15 residues. J lost 3 bases, V lost 7 bases, and 7 bases had no gene match. The CDR3 sequence is CASNPGTGIYNEQFF. CDR3 coding DNA: TGTGCCAGCAACCCCGGGACAGGGATCTACAATGAGCAGTTCTTC.

This clonotype was seen more than once but under ten times. The chain joins TRBV6-2 or TRBV6-3 to TRBJ2-5; D perhaps matches TRBD2 (6 bases). The ends were cut back, 2 bases at V and 2 bases at J, with 18 bases in the middle. This CDR3 comprises 17 residues. Germline assignment: CDR1 MNHEY and CDR2 SVGEGT. The CDR3 sequence: CASSYAPGAGRQETQYF. The CDR3 region has the DNA TGTGCCAGCAGTTACGCACCCGGGGCGGGGAGACAAGAGACCCAGTACTTC.

A few counts support this clonotype. The chain has TRBV6-6 and TRBJ2-7; D uncertain. This CDR3 comprises 14 residues. Trimming removed 7 bases at V and 5 bases at J, with 18 bases between. CDR1 is MNHNY, CDR2 SVGAGI, per germline (reference sequence). In DNA form, the CDR3 reads TGTGCCAGCACCACTCCAATCCCCGGGCACGAGCAGTACTTC. Translation: CASTTPIPGHEQYF.

This clonotype was seen at least ten times. The V call is TRBV4-1, the J call TRBJ1-5; no clear D. This CDR3 region has 15 residues. The V gene lost 0 bases and the J gene lost 1 base, with 7 bases spanning the gap. Germline CDR1 MGHRA, CDR2 YSYEKL. The CDR3 spells CASSQDMGSNQPQHF. The CDR3 region has the DNA TGCGCCAGCAGCCAAGATATGGGGAGCAATCAGCCCCAGCATTTT.